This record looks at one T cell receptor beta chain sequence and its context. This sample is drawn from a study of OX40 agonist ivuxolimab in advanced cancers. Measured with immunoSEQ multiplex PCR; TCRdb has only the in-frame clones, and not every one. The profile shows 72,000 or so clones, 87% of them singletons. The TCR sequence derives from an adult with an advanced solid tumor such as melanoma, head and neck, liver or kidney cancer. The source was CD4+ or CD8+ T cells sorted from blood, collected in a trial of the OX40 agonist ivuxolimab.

The chain's CDR3 is CASSWSTDTQYF. For the CDR3, the DNA is TGCGCCAGCAGCTGGAGCACAGATACGCAGTATTTT. The genes are TRBV5-1 and TRBJ2-3; D not resolved. The CDR3 is made up of 12 amino acids. The germline V gene has CDR1 SGHRS and CDR2 YFSETQ. Trimming took off 3 bases at V and 0 bases at J, with 2 bases between the two ends.